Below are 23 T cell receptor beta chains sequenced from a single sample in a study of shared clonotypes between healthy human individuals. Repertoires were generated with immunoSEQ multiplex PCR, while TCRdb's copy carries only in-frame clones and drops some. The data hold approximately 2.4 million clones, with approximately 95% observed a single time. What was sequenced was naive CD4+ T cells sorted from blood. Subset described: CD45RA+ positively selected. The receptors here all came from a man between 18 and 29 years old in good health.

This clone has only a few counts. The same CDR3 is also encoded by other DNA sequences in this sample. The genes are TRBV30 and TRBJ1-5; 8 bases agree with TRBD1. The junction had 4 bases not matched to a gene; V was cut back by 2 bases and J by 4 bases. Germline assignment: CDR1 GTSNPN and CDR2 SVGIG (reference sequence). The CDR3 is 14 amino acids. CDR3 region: CAWSRDRGNQPQHF. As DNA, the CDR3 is TGTGCCTGGAGTCGCGACAGGGGTAATCAGCCCCAGCATTTT.

As DNA, the CDR3 is TGTGCCAGCAGTTACTCGACAGGGCACTATGGCTACACCTTC. Its translation is CASSYSTGHYGYTF. J is TRBJ1-2 and V is TRBV6-5; TRBD1 agrees at 7 bases. The CDR3 runs 14 residues. V dropped 0 bases and J dropped 3; count of bases not matched to a gene: 1. Germline CDR1 and CDR2: MNHEY and SVGAGI.

The CDR3 DNA reads TGTGCCATCAGTGGAAGTGCCGGACTAGAAGGAAACGAGCAGTACTTC. Protein: CAISGSAGLEGNEQYF. The chain has TRBV10-3 and TRBJ2-7; 7 positions match TRBD2. This CDR3 has 16 residues. The germline CDR1 and CDR2 sequences are ENHRY and SYGVKD. The V and J ends lost 4 bases and 5 bases, in that order; junction bases with no gene match: 14.

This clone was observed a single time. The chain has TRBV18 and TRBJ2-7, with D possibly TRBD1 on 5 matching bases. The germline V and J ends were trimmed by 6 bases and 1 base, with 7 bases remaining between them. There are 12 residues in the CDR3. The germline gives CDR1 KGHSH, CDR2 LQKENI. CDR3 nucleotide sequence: TGTGCCAGCTCCTCAGGGTCCTACGAGCAGTACTTC. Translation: CASSSGSYEQYF.

CDR3 loop: CASSFLPPQLSSYEQYF. The CDR3 DNA sequence: TGTGCCAGCAGCTTCCTGCCACCGCAACTCTCCTCCTACGAGCAGTACTTC. The chain is built from TRBV7-4 and TRBJ2-7, with D unresolved. Germline V CDR1 and CDR2: SGHVT, SQSDAQ. The V end was cut by 3 bases, the J end by 0 bases, with 18 bases between. CDR3 length: 17 amino acids. Complete variable domain (other parts from reference TRBV7-4 and TRBJ2-7): GAGVSQSPRYKVAKRGRDVALRCDSISGHVTLYWYRQTLGQGSEVLTYSQSDAQRDKSGRPSGRFSAERPERSVSTLKIQRTEQGDSAVYLCASSFLPPQLSSYEQYFGPGTRLTVT.

The CDR3 region is CASSYSGLAGAGELFF. CDR3 coding DNA: TGTGCCAGCAGTTACTCAGGACTAGCGGGGGCCGGGGAGCTGTTTTTT. The chain couples TRBV6-5 to TRBJ2-2; TRBD2 matches at 13 bases. Germline V lookup: CDR1 MNHEY, CDR2 SVGAGI. The length of the CDR3 is 16 residues. V shed 0 bases, J shed 6 bases, and the junction held 1 base outside the gene matches.

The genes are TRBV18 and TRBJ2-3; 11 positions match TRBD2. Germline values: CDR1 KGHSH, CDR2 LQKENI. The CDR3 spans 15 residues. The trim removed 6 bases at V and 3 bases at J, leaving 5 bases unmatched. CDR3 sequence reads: CASSQGLAATDTQYF. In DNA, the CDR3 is TGTGCCAGCTCGCAGGGACTAGCGGCGACAGATACGCAGTATTTT.

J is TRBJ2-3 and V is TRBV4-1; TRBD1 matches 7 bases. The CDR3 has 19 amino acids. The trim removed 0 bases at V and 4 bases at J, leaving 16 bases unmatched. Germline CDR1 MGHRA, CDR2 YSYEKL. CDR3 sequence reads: CASSQESPLTGSSPDTQYF. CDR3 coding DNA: TGCGCCAGCAGCCAAGAGTCTCCCCTGACAGGGTCTAGCCCAGATACGCAGTATTTT.

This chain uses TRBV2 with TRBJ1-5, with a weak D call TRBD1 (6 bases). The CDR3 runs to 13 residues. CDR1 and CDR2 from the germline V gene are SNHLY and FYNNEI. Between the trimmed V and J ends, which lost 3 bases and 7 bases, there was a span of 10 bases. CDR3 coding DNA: TGTGCCAGCAGTGACACAGGGAAACAGCCCCAGCATTTT. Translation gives CASSDTGKQPQHF.

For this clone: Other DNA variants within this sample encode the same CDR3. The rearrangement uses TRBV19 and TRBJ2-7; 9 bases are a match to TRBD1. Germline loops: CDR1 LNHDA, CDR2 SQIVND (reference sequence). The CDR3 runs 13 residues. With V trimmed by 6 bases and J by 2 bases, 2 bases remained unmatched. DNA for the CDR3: TGTGCCAGTAGGGGGGACAGGGCCTACGAGCAGTACTTC. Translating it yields CASRGDRAYEQYF.

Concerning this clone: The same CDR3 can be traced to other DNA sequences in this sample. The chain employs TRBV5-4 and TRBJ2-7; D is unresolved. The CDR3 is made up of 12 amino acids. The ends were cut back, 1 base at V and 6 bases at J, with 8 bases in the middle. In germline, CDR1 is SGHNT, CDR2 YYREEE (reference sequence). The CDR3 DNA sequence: TGTGCCAGCAGCTTGCGGCTAGGCGAGCAGTACTTC. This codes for CASSLRLGEQYF.

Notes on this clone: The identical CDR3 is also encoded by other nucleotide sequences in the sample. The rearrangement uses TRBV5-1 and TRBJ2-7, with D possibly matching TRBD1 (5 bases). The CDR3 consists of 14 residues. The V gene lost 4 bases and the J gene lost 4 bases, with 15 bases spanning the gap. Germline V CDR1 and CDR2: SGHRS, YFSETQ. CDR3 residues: CASSPVSRAYEQYF. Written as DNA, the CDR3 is TGCGCCAGCAGCCCCGTGAGCAGGGCGTACGAGCAGTACTTC. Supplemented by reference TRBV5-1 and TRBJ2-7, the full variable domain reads KAGVTQTPRYLIKTRGQQVTLSCSPISGHRSVSWYQQTPGQGLQFLFEYFSETQRNKGNFPGRFSGRQFSNSRSEMNVSTLELGDSALYLCASSPVSRAYEQYFGPGTRLTVT.

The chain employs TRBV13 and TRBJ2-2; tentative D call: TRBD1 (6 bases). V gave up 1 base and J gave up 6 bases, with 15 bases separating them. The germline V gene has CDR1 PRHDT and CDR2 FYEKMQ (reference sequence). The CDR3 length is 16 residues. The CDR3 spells CASSLVPRGAAGELFF. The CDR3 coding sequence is TGTGCCAGCAGCTTAGTCCCCAGGGGCGCGGCCGGGGAGCTGTTTTTT.

DNA of the CDR3: TGCGCCAGCAGCCACTCCAGGCAGGGCTCCTACGAGCAGTACTTC. Translating it yields CASSHSRQGSYEQYF. This sequence joins TRBV4-3 and TRBJ2-7; perhaps TRBD1 as D (5 bases). The CDR3 is 15 residues long. The germline V gene encodes CDR1 LGHNA and CDR2 YSLEER. Trimming took off 3 bases at V and 0 bases at J, with 12 bases between the two ends.

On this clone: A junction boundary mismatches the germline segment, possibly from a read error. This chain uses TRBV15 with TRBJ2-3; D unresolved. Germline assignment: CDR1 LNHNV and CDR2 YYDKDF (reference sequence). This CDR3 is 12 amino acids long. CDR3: CATSRVLDPQYF. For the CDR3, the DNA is TGTGCCACCAGCAGAGTCCTAGATCCGCAGTATTTT.

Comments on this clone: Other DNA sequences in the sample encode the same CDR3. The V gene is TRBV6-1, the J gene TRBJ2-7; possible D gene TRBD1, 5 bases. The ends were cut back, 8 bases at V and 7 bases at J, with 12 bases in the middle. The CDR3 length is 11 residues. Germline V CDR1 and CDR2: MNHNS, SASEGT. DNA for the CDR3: TGTGCCAGCGGTAGGGGCTATGAGCAGTACTTC. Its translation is CASGRGYEQYF.

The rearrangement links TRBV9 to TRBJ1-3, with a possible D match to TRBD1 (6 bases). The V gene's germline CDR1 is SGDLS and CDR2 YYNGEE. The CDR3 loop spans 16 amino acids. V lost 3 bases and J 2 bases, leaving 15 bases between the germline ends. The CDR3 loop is CASSAGGGDTGNTIYF. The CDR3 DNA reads TGTGCCAGCAGCGCCGGCGGCGGGGACACTGGAAACACCATATATTTT.

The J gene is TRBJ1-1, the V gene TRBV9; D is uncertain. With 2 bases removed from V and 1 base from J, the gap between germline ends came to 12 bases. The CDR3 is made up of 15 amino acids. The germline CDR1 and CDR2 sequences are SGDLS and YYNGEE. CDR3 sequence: CASSVEVKPNTEAFF. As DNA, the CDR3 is TGTGCCAGCAGCGTTGAGGTAAAGCCGAACACTGAAGCTTTCTTT.

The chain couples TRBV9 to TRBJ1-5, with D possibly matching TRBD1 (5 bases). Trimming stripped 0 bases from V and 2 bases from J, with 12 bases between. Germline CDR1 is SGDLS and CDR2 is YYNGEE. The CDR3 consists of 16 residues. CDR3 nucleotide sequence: TGTGCCAGCAGCGTAGGGGCGGGGACCGGCAATCAGCCCCAGCATTTT. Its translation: CASSVGAGTGNQPQHF.

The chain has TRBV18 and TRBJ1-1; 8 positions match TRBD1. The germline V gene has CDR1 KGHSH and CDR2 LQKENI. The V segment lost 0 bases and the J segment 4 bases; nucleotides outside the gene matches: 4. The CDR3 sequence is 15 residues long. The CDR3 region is CASSPPTGAATEAFF. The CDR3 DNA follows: TGTGCCAGCTCACCACCGACAGGGGCGGCCACTGAAGCTTTCTTT. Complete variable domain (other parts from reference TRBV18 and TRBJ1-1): NAGVMQNPRHLVRRRGQEARLRCSPMKGHSHVYWYRQLPEEGLKFMVYLQKENIIDESGMPKERFSAEFPKEGPSILRIQQVVRGDSAAYFCASSPPTGAATEAFFGQGTRLTVV.

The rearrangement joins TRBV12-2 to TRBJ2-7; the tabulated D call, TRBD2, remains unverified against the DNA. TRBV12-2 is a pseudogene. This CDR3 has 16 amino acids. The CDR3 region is CASRSPLLAGVGEQYF. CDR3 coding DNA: TGTGCAAGTCGCTCCCCGCTGTTAGCGGGAGTTGGCGAGCAGTACTTC.

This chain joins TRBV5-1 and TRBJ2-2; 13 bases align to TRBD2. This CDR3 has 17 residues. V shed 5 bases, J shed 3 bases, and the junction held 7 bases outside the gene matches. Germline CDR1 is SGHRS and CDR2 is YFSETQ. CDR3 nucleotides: TGCGCCAGCAGTTTGACTAGCGGGAGGACCTACACCGGGGAGCTGTTTTTT. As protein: CASSLTSGRTYTGELFF.

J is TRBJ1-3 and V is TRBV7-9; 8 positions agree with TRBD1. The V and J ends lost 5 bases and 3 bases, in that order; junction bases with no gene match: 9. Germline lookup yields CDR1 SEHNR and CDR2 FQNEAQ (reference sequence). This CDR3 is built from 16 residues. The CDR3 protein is CASSKRTGRVGNTIYF. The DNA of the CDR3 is TGTGCCAGCAGCAAACGGACAGGGAGGGTTGGAAACACCATATATTTT. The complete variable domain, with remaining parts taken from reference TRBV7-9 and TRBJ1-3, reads DTGVSQNPRHKITKRGQNVTFRCDPISEHNRLYWYRQTLGQGPEFLTYFQNEAQLEKSRLLSDRFSAERPKGSFSTLEIQRTEQGDSAMYLCASSKRTGRVGNTIYFGEGSWLTVV.